This TCR beta chain was observed in a study of blood T cell repertoires in COVID-19. V lost 8 bases to trimming and J lost 5 bases, with 12 bases between them. Germline-derived CDR1 and CDR2 are WSHSY and SAAADI. This CDR3 has 12 amino acids. As originally analysed: From reference gene primer amplification, estimates of nucleated cell counts were derived. Assay used: immunoSEQ multiplex PCR; TCRdb lists only in-frame clones, some missing. V, J and clone size are those of that table, while D and trimming were read from the DNA. The sample has 120,000 to 150,000 clones; about 86% are singletons. Sequencing input: peripheral blood. V gene TRBV10-2 combines with J gene TRBJ1-2, with D possibly TRBD1 on 5 matching bases. This sequence originates from a woman aged 60-70 years with acute or convalescent COVID-19. The CDR3 loop is CASEGAGYGYTF. CDR3 coding DNA: TGCGCCAGCGAAGGGGCCGGATATGGCTACACCTTC.